Reported below is one TCR beta chain. This entry belongs to a study of blood T cell repertoires in COVID-19. As for the study in general: Sites in the United States, Italy and Spain provided acute and convalescent COVID-19 samples. Sources were T cells, B-cell-depleted T cells, or PBMCs; the material itself was cDNA or gDNA.

In germline, CDR1 is SGDLS, CDR2 YYNGEE. Trimming removed 0 bases from V and 6 bases from J; junction bases left unmatched: 9. CDR3 length equals 15 residues. In the original analysis: Estimated nucleated cell counts came from reference gene primer amplification. Profiled with immunoSEQ multiplex PCR; TCRdb holds only in-frame clones, not every one. The V and J calls and clone size were taken over from that table, and D and trimming were inferred from the DNA. Of 150,000 to 200,000 clones in the sample, about four fifths were seen once. This chain connects TRBV9 to TRBJ2-7; 7 bases align to TRBD1. Sequencing was done on a sample of peripheral blood. This sequence originates from a human donor with acute or convalescent COVID-19. The donor label of this sample is uncertain. The CDR3 reads CASSVGGTVPSEQYF. CDR3 sequence (DNA): TGTGCCAGCAGCGTAGGGGGGACAGTTCCATCCGAGCAGTACTTC.